A single sample is the source of the 9 T cell receptor beta chains below, sequenced in a study of breast tumors, draining lymph nodes, adjacent tissues. A single record per CDR3 protein comes from TCRdb applying MiXCR to the multiplex PCR reads. The table includes about 94,000 distinct CDR3 sequences, around 28% detected once. The lymph nodes were axillary draining lymph nodes from breast cancer patients. Material: axillary lymph node tissue. Receptor source: a female donor with breast cancer. Some clones in this sample may be carry-over from other donors' samples.

The chain joins TRBV11-3 to TRBJ2-5; TRBD2 aligns across 9 bases. This CDR3 contains 15 residues. Germline V gene sequence: CDR1 SGHNT, CDR2 YENEEA. With 5 bases clipped from V and 4 bases from J, the junction kept 8 bases outside the gene matches. This chain's CDR3 is CASSPPSGTPETQYF. The CDR3 DNA reads as TGTGCCAGCAGCCCTCCTAGCGGGACCCCAGAGACCCAGTACTTC.

A single count supports this clonotype. One end of the junction does not line up with germline, which may come from a read error. This sequence joins TRBV6-6 and TRBJ2-6; TRBD1 might be the D (5 bases). Germline CDR1 is MNHNY and CDR2 is SVGAGI (reference sequence). The CDR3 consists of 16 residues. The chain's CDR3 is CASSHSTASGADVPTF. The CDR3 DNA reads TGTGCCAGCAGTCACTCTACAGCCTCTGGGGCCGACGTCCCGACTTTC.

This clonotype was counted at least ten times. The chain has TRBV12-3 or TRBV12-4 and TRBJ1-5; D perhaps matches TRBD1 (5 bases). V gave up 3 bases and J gave up 3 bases, with 9 bases separating them. The CDR3 is made up of 14 amino acids. The CDR3 loop reads CASSFGGSNQPQHF. CDR3 nucleotide sequence: TGTGCCAGCAGTTTCGGGGGATCCAATCAGCCCCAGCATTTT.

This clonotype was seen repeatedly, ten times or more. V and J are TRBV5-1 and TRBJ2-3; tentatively, D is TRBD1 (5 bases). This CDR3 spans 17 amino acids. The germline CDR1 and CDR2 sequences are SGHRS and YFSETQ. The germline V and J ends were trimmed by 2 bases and 0 bases, with 16 bases remaining between them. The CDR3 loop is CASSLGHTVTSTDTQYF. CDR3 DNA: TGCGCCAGCAGCTTAGGACACACAGTCACTAGCACAGATACGCAGTATTTT. The full variable domain, completed using reference TRBV5-1 and TRBJ2-3, is KAGVTQTPRYLIKTRGQQVTLSCSPISGHRSVSWYQQTPGQGLQFLFEYFSETQRNKGNFPGRFSGRQFSNSRSEMNVSTLELGDSALYLCASSLGHTVTSTDTQYFGPGTRLTVL.

This clonotype was seen at least ten times. This chain links TRBV29-1 with TRBJ2-1; D remains unclear. CDR3 length: 16 residues. CDR1 SQVTM and CDR2 ANQGSEA come from the germline V gene. V was shortened by 3 bases and J by 6 bases, with 21 bases between the two germline ends. As DNA, the CDR3 is TGCAGCGTTGAGGTTCAACAGCTAAACGACGGCAATGAGCAGTTCTTC. As protein: CSVEVQQLNDGNEQFF.

A remark on this clonotype: This may arise from a read error, as a much more abundant clone is one base away. The genes are TRBV5-1 and TRBJ1-5; the D is unclear. The length of the CDR3 is 14 residues. Germline CDR1 reads SGHRS; CDR2 reads YFSETQ. CDR3 protein: CASIRGYSNHPQHF. The CDR3 region has the DNA TGCGCCAGCATTCGAGGATATAGCAATCACCCCCAGCATTTT.

The rearrangement links TRBV9 to TRBJ1-2; D call uncertain. Looked up from germline, CDR1 is SGDLS and CDR2 is YYNGEE. The length of the CDR3 is 17 residues. Trimming removed 0 bases at V and 3 bases at J, with 18 bases between. DNA of the CDR3: TGTGCCAGCAGCGTAGCTCCCGGGCTAGCGGGAGACTATGGCTACACCTTC. It specifies CASSVAPGLAGDYGYTF.

The V gene is TRBV29-1, the J gene TRBJ1-2; D is unresolved. Germline loops: CDR1 SQVTM, CDR2 ANQGSEA. With 1 base removed from V and 2 bases from J, the gap between germline ends came to 11 bases. The CDR3 extends over 14 amino acids. The chain's CDR3 is CSVEGWTLNYGYTF. The CDR3 DNA reads TGCAGCGTTGAAGGGTGGACCTTAAACTATGGCTACACCTTC.

In this sample, this clonotype turned up many times. The chain recombines TRBV7-9 with TRBJ2-2; no reliable D call. The CDR3 extends over 13 amino acids. Germline V gene sequence: CDR1 SEHNR, CDR2 FQNEAQ (reference sequence). V was cut by 6 bases and J by 2 bases, with 7 bases left in between. CDR3 DNA: TGTGCCAGCAGACCCTTAAACACCGGGGAGCTGTTTTTT. Protein sequence: CASRPLNTGELFF.